Below are 25 T cell receptor beta chains sequenced from a single sample in a study of OX40 agonist ivuxolimab in advanced cancers. Sequencing was performed with immunoSEQ multiplex PCR; in TCRdb, only in-frame clones are kept and a portion is missing. Of around 150,000 clones listed, 93% were seen once; the top ten hold 0.9% to 1.2%. Specimen: CD4+ or CD8+ T cells sorted from blood, collected in a trial of the OX40 agonist ivuxolimab. The receptors were gathered from an adult with an advanced solid tumor such as melanoma, head and neck, liver or kidney cancer.

J is TRBJ2-1 and V is TRBV7-2; the D is unclear. Trimming stripped 4 bases from V and 0 bases from J, with 10 bases between. Germline V CDR1 and CDR2: SGHTA, FQGNSA. The CDR3 is 15 residues long. CDR3 nucleotide sequence: TGTGCCAGCAGCTCGATACTCCCCTCCTACAATGAGCAGTTCTTC. This encodes CASSSILPSYNEQFF.

The chain couples TRBV27 to TRBJ2-3, with 10 bases aligning to TRBD2. Germline CDR1 and CDR2: MNHEY and SMNVEV (reference sequence). J lost 1 base, V lost 3 bases, and 1 base had no gene match. The CDR3 spans 15 residues. CDR3 region: CASSFSGGGTDTQYF. Written as DNA, the CDR3 is TGTGCCAGCAGTTTCAGCGGGGGGGGCACAGATACGCAGTATTTT.

V is TRBV19 and J is TRBJ1-1; D is undetermined. The germline CDR1 and CDR2 sequences are LNHDA and SQIVND (reference sequence). Trimming removed 10 bases from V and 1 base from J, with 10 bases in between. The CDR3 is 12 amino acids. The DNA for the CDR3 is TGTGCCACCGCGGAGCAGAACACTGAAGCTTTCTTT. It encodes CATAEQNTEAFF.

This CDR3 is CSVWLGVGSYEQYF. The CDR3 bases are TGCAGCGTCTGGCTAGGGGTGGGATCCTACGAGCAGTACTTC. This chain uses TRBV29-1 with TRBJ2-7; a possible D gene is TRBD1 (5 bases). CDR1 SQVTM and CDR2 ANQGSEA come from the germline V gene. V lost 6 bases and J 1 base, leaving 16 bases between the germline ends. CDR3 length: 14 residues.

The chain is built from TRBV7-2 and TRBJ2-7; D gene ambiguous. CDR3 size: 13 residues. V dropped 5 bases and J dropped 9 bases, with 17 bases sitting between them. Germline V lookup: CDR1 SGHTA, CDR2 FQGNSA. The CDR3 DNA sequence: TGTGCCAGCAGCCAAGAGGTAGTCCGGAGGCAGTACTTC. It translates to CASSQEVVRRQYF.

The chain has TRBV6-5 and TRBJ2-1; TRBD2 aligns across 8 bases. Germline values: CDR1 MNHEY, CDR2 SVGAGI. J was trimmed by 4 bases and V by 6 bases; bases with no gene match: 11. This CDR3 is 16 amino acids long. Here the CDR3 DNA reads TGTGCCAGCAGCTACGGGAGCGGGAGTTGGTACAATGAGCAGTTCTTC. Its protein is CASSYGSGSWYNEQFF.

A single count supports this clone. This chain connects TRBV5-4 to TRBJ2-3, with 13 positions matching TRBD2. CDR1 and CDR2 from the germline V gene are SGHNT and YYREEE (reference sequence). The CDR3 is made up of 15 amino acids. V dropped 4 bases and J dropped 11; count of bases not matched to a gene: 10. In DNA, the CDR3 is TGTGCCAGCAGCACTGGACTAGCGGGGGAGGTCGGGCAGTATTTT. This codes for CASSTGLAGEVGQYF.

The rearrangement uses TRBV19 and TRBJ2-7; D is unresolved. This CDR3 is built from 15 residues. Trimming left V 6 bases short and J 0 bases short, with 15 bases between. Germline-derived CDR1 and CDR2 are LNHDA and SQIVND (reference sequence). The CDR3, as DNA: TGTGCCAGTAGCCGCGAATCTGGGTCCTCCTACGAGCAGTACTTC. This translates into CASSRESGSSYEQYF.

The chain links TRBV5-4 to TRBJ2-5; maybe TRBD2 (6 bases). The CDR3 length is 12 residues. In germline, CDR1 is SGHNT, CDR2 YYREEE (reference sequence). V lost 4 bases, J lost 2 bases, and 6 bases lay in between. The DNA of the CDR3 is TGTGCCAGCAGCGGGACTCAAGAGACCCAGTACTTC. Translation gives CASSGTQETQYF. Complete variable domain (other parts from reference TRBV5-4 and TRBJ2-5): ETGVTQSPTHLIKTRGQQVTLRCSSQSGHNTVSWYQQALGQGPQFIFQYYREEENGRGNFPPRFSGLQFPNYSSELNVNALELDDSALYLCASSGTQETQYFGPGTRLLVL.

About this clone itself: Compared with germline, one end of the junction differs, possibly owing to a read error. The rearrangement uses TRBV7-9 and TRBJ2-5, with D possibly TRBD1 on 5 matching bases. CDR1 SEHNR and CDR2 FQNEAQ come from the germline V gene (reference sequence). CDR3 length equals 15 residues. The CDR3, as DNA: TGCGCCAGCAGCCTCAACAAGGGGCAAGCGGAGACCCAGTACTTC. Translated: CASSLNKGQAETQYF. The full variable domain, completed using reference TRBV7-9 and TRBJ2-5, is DTGVSQNPRHKITKRGQNVTFRCDPISEHNRLYWYRQTLGQGPEFLTYFQNEAQLEKSRLLSDRFSAERPKGSFSTLEIQRTEQGDSAMYLCASSLNKGQAETQYFGPGTRLLVL.

The chain carries TRBV5-1 and TRBJ2-3, with 9 bases fitting TRBD1. The CDR3 extends over 19 amino acids. Per the germline V gene, CDR1 is SGHRS and CDR2 is YFSETQ. V dropped 4 bases and J dropped 2; count of bases not matched to a gene: 17. DNA for the CDR3: TGCGCCAGCAGCCCCGGGTACCCGGGACAGGGAGGTTCCACAGATACGCAGTATTTT. As protein: CASSPGYPGQGGSTDTQYF.

The rearrangement uses TRBV19 and TRBJ1-5; 10 bases line up with TRBD1. The V segment lost 7 bases and the J segment 7 bases; nucleotides outside the gene matches: 7. The CDR3 is 14 amino acids. The germline CDR1 and CDR2 sequences are LNHDA and SQIVND (reference sequence). The CDR3 spells CASTLGQGQQPQHF. The CDR3 coding sequence is TGTGCCAGTACTCTGGGACAGGGGCAACAGCCCCAGCATTTT.

The rearrangement uses TRBV6-4 and TRBJ1-4; D unresolved. The CDR3 extends over 13 amino acids. Germline assignment: CDR1 MRHNA and CDR2 SNTAGT. V lost 1 base to trimming and J lost 8 bases, with 8 bases between them. Written as DNA, the CDR3 is TGTGCCAGCAGTGACTGGGTAGGAGAAAAACTGTTTTTT. Translating it yields CASSDWVGEKLFF.

The chain recombines TRBV6-5 with TRBJ2-5; a possible D gene is TRBD2 (6 bases). With the DNA end fitting TRBJ2-7 better, the J assignment may be wrong. The germline V gene encodes CDR1 MNHEY and CDR2 SVGAGI. This CDR3 has 15 residues. The CDR3 loop is CASSYSSGLAYEQYF. The CDR3 bases are TGTGCCAGCAGTTACTCATCGGGACTGGCCTACGAGCAGTACTTC.

The V and J genes are TRBV5-1 and TRBJ2-5, with 10 bases lining up with TRBD2. Germline V gene sequence: CDR1 SGHRS, CDR2 YFSETQ. Trimming cost V 3 bases and J 3 bases; bases outside gene matches: 11. The CDR3 has 17 residues. The DNA of the CDR3 is TGCGCCAGCAGCTCCACCTCCTTACTAGCGGGGAAAGAGACCCAGTACTTC. It codes for CASSSTSLLAGKETQYF.

The chain couples TRBV6-5 to TRBJ1-1, with 12 bases lining up with TRBD1. This CDR3 comprises 15 residues. From germline, CDR1 is MNHEY and CDR2 SVGAGI. V was clipped by 5 bases and J by 8 bases; unmatched bases: 9. The CDR3 DNA is TGTGCCAGCAGTGGGGACAGGGGGCGACCGAAGGAAGCTTTCTTT. This translates into CASSGDRGRPKEAFF.

The chain uses TRBV2 and TRBJ1-5; no reliable D call. The CDR3 sequence is 13 residues long. Germline V CDR1 and CDR2: SNHLY, FYNNEI. Trimming took off 6 bases at V and 8 bases at J, with 14 bases between the two ends. For the CDR3, the DNA is TGTGCCAGCAGGGGGAGGGCGGGTAAGCCCCAGCATTTT. Amino acid sequence: CASRGRAGKPQHF.

The rearrangement uses TRBV10-3 and TRBJ2-1; 13 bases match TRBD2. Germline lookup yields CDR1 ENHRY and CDR2 SYGVKD. The CDR3 contains 14 residues. Trimming removed 10 bases from V and 5 bases from J; junction bases left unmatched: 5. CDR3 nucleotides: TGTGCCACCGCCGGGACTAGCGGGAACAATGAGCAGTTCTTC. This gives the protein CATAGTSGNNEQFF.

The chain recombines TRBV5-1 with TRBJ1-4; tentatively, D is TRBD1 (6 bases). The V end lost 0 bases, the J end lost 8 bases, and 14 bases lay between the germline ends. The CDR3 is 15 amino acids. From germline, CDR1 is SGHRS and CDR2 YFSETQ. The chain's CDR3 is CASSLVGGAEEKLFF. The DNA of the CDR3 is TGCGCCAGCAGCTTGGTTGGGGGGGCGGAGGAAAAACTGTTTTTT.

The CDR3 DNA is TGCGCCAGCAGCTTGGGGTTGGGAGCGGCCTACTCCTACAATGAGCAGTTCTTC. It yields the protein CASSLGLGAAYSYNEQFF. The chain recombines TRBV5-1 with TRBJ2-1; possibly TRBD2 for D (5 bases). With 0 bases removed from V and 0 bases from J, the gap between germline ends came to 16 bases. This CDR3 has 18 amino acids. Germline-derived CDR1 and CDR2 are SGHRS and YFSETQ.

The chain couples TRBV4-1 to TRBJ2-3; 8 nucleotides match TRBD2. This CDR3 region has 14 residues. V shed 8 bases and J 3 bases; nucleotides not matched to a gene: 7. The V gene's germline CDR1 is MGHRA and CDR2 YSYEKL. This CDR3 is CASGVVAGTDTQYF. The DNA for the CDR3 is TGCGCCAGCGGGGTGGTAGCGGGGACAGATACGCAGTATTTT.

The genes are TRBV5-6 and TRBJ1-2, with D possibly matching TRBD1 (5 bases). V lost 1 base and J lost 8, with 9 bases in between. The CDR3 has 12 residues. Germline V CDR1 and CDR2: SGHDT, YYEEEE. CDR3 in DNA: TGTGCCAGCAGCTTGTTCAGGGACGGCTACACCTTC. Its protein is CASSLFRDGYTF.

The chain is built from TRBV5-4 and TRBJ1-2; 9 bases are shared with TRBD1. J was trimmed by 4 bases and V by 0 bases; bases with no gene match: 4. CDR1 and CDR2 from the germline V gene are SGHNT and YYREEE (reference sequence). CDR3 length: 15 residues. The DNA of the CDR3 is TGTGCCAGCAGCTTGGGACAGGGGGGAGGCTATGGCTACACCTTC. The encoded protein is CASSLGQGGGYGYTF.

J is TRBJ2-3 and V is TRBV19; D not certain. The germline V and J ends were trimmed by 4 bases and 0 bases, with 8 bases remaining between them. The CDR3 extends over 14 amino acids. Germline V gives CDR1 LNHDA, CDR2 SQIVND (reference sequence). CDR3 coding DNA: TGTGCCAGTAGTACTGCCCCTAGCACAGATACGCAGTATTTT. It specifies CASSTAPSTDTQYF.

The chain recombines TRBV30 with TRBJ2-5, with 7 bases identical to TRBD2. The V gene end was trimmed by 3 bases and the J gene end by 3 bases; junction bases not matched to a gene: 7. CDR3 size: 14 residues. Germline V gene data show CDR1 as GTSNPN and CDR2 as SVGIG (reference sequence). The CDR3 sequence is CAWSGGRIEETQYF. The CDR3 coding sequence is TGTGCCTGGAGCGGGGGGAGGATCGAAGAGACCCAGTACTTC.